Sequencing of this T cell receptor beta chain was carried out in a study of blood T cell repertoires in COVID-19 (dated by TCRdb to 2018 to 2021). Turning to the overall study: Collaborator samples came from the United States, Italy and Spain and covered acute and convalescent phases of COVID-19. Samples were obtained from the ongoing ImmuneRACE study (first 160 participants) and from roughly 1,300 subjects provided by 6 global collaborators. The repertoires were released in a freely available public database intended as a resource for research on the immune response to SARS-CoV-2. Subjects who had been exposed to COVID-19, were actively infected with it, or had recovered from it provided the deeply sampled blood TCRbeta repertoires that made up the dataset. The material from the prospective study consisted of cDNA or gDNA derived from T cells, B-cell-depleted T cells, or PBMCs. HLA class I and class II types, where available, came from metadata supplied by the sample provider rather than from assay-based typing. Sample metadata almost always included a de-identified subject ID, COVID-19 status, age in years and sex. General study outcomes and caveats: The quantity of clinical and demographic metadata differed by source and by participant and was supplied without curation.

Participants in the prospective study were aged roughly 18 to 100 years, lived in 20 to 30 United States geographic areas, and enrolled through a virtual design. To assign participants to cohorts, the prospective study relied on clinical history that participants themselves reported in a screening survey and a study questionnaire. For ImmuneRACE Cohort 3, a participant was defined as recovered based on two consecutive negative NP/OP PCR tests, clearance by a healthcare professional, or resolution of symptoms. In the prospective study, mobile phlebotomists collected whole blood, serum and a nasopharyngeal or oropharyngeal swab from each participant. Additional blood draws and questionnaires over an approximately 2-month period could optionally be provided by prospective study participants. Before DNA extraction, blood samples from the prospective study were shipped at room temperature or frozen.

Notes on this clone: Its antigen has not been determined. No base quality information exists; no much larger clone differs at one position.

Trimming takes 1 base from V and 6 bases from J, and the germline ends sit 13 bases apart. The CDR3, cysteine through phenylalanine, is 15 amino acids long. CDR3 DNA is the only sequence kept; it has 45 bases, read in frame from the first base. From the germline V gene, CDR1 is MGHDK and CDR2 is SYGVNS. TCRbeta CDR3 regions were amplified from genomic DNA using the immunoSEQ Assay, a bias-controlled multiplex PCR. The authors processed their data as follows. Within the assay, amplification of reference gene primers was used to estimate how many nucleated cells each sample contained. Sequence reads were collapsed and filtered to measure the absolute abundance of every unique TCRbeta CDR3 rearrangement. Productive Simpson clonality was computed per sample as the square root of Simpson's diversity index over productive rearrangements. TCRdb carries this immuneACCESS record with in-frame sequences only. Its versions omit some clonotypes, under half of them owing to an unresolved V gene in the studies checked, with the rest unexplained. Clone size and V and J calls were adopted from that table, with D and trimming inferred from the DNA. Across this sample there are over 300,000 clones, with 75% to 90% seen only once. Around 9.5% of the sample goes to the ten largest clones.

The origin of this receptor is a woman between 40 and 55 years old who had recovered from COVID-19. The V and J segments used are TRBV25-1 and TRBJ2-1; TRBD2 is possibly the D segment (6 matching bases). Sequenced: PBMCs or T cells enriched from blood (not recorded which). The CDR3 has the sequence CASSESGTLRNEQFF. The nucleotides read TGTGCCAGCAGTGAATCTGGGACTCTTCGCAATGAGCAGTTCTTC.